Listed below are T cell receptor beta chains from one sample, sequenced in a study of cytomegalovirus exposure and HLA in healthy donors. Produced via immunoSEQ multiplex PCR; TCRdb's table is partial and in-frame only. The profile shows more than 150,000 clones, roughly 84% of them singletons. The sequenced sample consisted of PBMCs. The origin of the receptors is a girl between 2 and 10 years old in good health and CMV-seropositive. The CDR3 runs from the conserved cysteine through the conserved F or W. Fields, in order: D gene, J gene, clone size, V gene, CDR3 protein, CDR3 DNA. The D gene is left open where the match is weak. Not every row has a clone size; where given, it reads once, few, many or a size class.

d_call: TRBD2; j_call: TRBJ2-3; clone_size: .; v_call: TRBV7-8; cdr3_aa: CASSTRGASGGADTQYF; cdr3_nt: TGTGCCAGCAGCACCCGGGGGGCTAGCGGGGGAGCAGATACGCAGTATTTT
d_call: TRBD2; j_call: TRBJ2-1; clone_size: few; v_call: TRBV6-1; cdr3_aa: CASKKREFYNEQFF; cdr3_nt: TGTGCCAGCAAAAAGCGGGAGTTTTACAATGAGCAGTTCTTC
d_call: TRBD1; j_call: TRBJ2-2; clone_size: .; v_call: TRBV2; cdr3_aa: CASKRTGAGELFF; cdr3_nt: TGTGCCAGCAAGAGGACAGGGGCCGGGGAGCTGTTTTTT
d_call: TRBD2; j_call: TRBJ2-5; clone_size: .; v_call: TRBV30; cdr3_aa: CAWSHGRARETQYF; cdr3_nt: TGTGCCTGGAGTCACGGGAGGGCCCGCGAGACCCAGTACTTC
d_call: TRBD2; j_call: TRBJ2-1; clone_size: .; v_call: TRBV11-2; cdr3_aa: CASSLGGLAGGDEQFF; cdr3_nt: TGTGCCAGCAGCTTAGGGGGACTAGCGGGGGGCGATGAGCAGTTCTTC
d_call: .; j_call: TRBJ1-1; clone_size: .; v_call: TRBV6-1; cdr3_aa: CASRGDFPNEAFF; cdr3_nt: TGTGCCAGCAGGGGGGACTTCCCCAATGAAGCTTTCTTT
d_call: TRBD1; j_call: TRBJ2-7; clone_size: .; v_call: TRBV5-4; cdr3_aa: CASSTGTELGEQYF; cdr3_nt: TGTGCCAGTTCTACCGGGACAGAGCTCGGCGAGCAGTACTTC
d_call: .; j_call: TRBJ2-1; clone_size: .; v_call: TRBV25-1; cdr3_aa: CASSESYNEQFF; cdr3_nt: TGTGCCAGCAGTGAATCATACAATGAGCAGTTCTTC
d_call: .; j_call: TRBJ1-1; clone_size: .; v_call: TRBV14; cdr3_aa: CASSPRQIMNTEAFF; cdr3_nt: TGTGCCAGCAGCCCACGACAGATAATGAACACTGAAGCTTTCTTT
d_call: TRBD2; j_call: TRBJ2-2; clone_size: .; v_call: TRBV2; cdr3_aa: CASIRLAPSTGELFF; cdr3_nt: TGTGCCAGCATTCGACTAGCCCCGAGTACCGGGGAGCTGTTTTTT
d_call: TRBD2; j_call: TRBJ2-1; clone_size: .; v_call: TRBV11-2; cdr3_aa: CASSFGGSSYNEQFF; cdr3_nt: TGTGCCAGCAGCTTTGGCGGGAGCTCCTACAATGAGCAGTTCTTC
d_call: .; j_call: TRBJ1-3; clone_size: .; v_call: TRBV4-1; cdr3_aa: CASSQAREFPASGNTIYF; cdr3_nt: TGCGCCAGCAGCCAAGCCCGGGAGTTCCCTGCATCTGGAAACACCATATATTTT
d_call: .; j_call: TRBJ2-3; clone_size: .; v_call: TRBV5-1; cdr3_aa: CASAPGVRPDTQYF; cdr3_nt: TGCGCCAGCGCCCCGGGGGTAAGGCCAGATACGCAGTATTTT
d_call: TRBD1; j_call: TRBJ2-7; clone_size: .; v_call: TRBV28; cdr3_aa: CASRNRDRSFYEQYF; cdr3_nt: TGTGCCAGCAGGAATAGGGACAGAAGCTTCTACGAGCAGTACTTC
d_call: TRBD1; j_call: TRBJ1-5; clone_size: .; v_call: TRBV27; cdr3_aa: CASSPFTGDQPQHF; cdr3_nt: TGTGCCAGCTCCCCTTTTACAGGGGACCAGCCCCAGCATTTT
d_call: TRBD1; j_call: TRBJ1-5; clone_size: once; v_call: TRBV5-6; cdr3_aa: CASSRTGTGGGLPQHF; cdr3_nt: TGTGCCAGCAGCCGTACCGGGACAGGTGGTGGGTTGCCCCAGCATTTT
d_call: .; j_call: TRBJ2-3; clone_size: .; v_call: TRBV6-5; cdr3_aa: CASSRGAGTTDTQYF; cdr3_nt: TGTGCCAGCAGCAGGGGGGCAGGGACGACAGATACGCAGTATTTT
d_call: TRBD1; j_call: TRBJ2-7; clone_size: .; v_call: TRBV10-1; cdr3_aa: CASSPALGQGTYEQYF; cdr3_nt: TGCGCCAGCAGTCCCGCTTTAGGACAGGGGACCTACGAGCAGTACTTC
d_call: .; j_call: TRBJ1-5; clone_size: .; v_call: TRBV6-4; cdr3_aa: CASSVDSGQPQHF; cdr3_nt: TGTGCCAGCAGTGTGGACTCTGGCCAGCCCCAGCATTTT
d_call: .; j_call: TRBJ1-1; clone_size: few; v_call: TRBV5-5; cdr3_aa: CASSLEAVNTEAFF; cdr3_nt: TGTGCCAGCAGCTTGGAAGCCGTGAACACTGAAGCTTTCTTT
d_call: TRBD2; j_call: TRBJ2-5; clone_size: .; v_call: TRBV4-1; cdr3_aa: CASSQDASGRSRETQYF; cdr3_nt: TGCGCCAGCAGCCAAGACGCTAGCGGGAGATCGCGGGAGACCCAGTACTTC
d_call: .; j_call: TRBJ2-7; clone_size: .; v_call: TRBV15; cdr3_aa: CATSRDQGYEQYF; cdr3_nt: TGTGCCACCAGCAGAGATCAGGGGTACGAGCAGTACTTC
d_call: .; j_call: TRBJ2-3; clone_size: once; v_call: TRBV7-9; cdr3_aa: CATTPGGISTDTQYF; cdr3_nt: TGTGCTACCACACCTGGGGGGATAAGCACAGATACGCAGTATTTT
d_call: TRBD1; j_call: TRBJ1-3; clone_size: .; v_call: TRBV9; cdr3_aa: CASSGPGTEASGNTIYF; cdr3_nt: TGTGCCAGCAGCGGCCCCGGGACAGAGGCTTCTGGAAACACCATATATTTT
d_call: .; j_call: TRBJ1-1; clone_size: .; v_call: TRBV6-1; cdr3_aa: CASSESPINTEAFF; cdr3_nt: TGTGCCAGCAGTGAATCCCCAATTAACACTGAAGCTTTCTTT
d_call: TRBD1; j_call: TRBJ1-1; clone_size: .; v_call: TRBV5-5; cdr3_aa: CASSFGTVAFLNTEAFF; cdr3_nt: TGTGCCAGCAGCTTCGGGACAGTGGCGTTCTTGAACACTGAAGCTTTCTTT
d_call: .; j_call: TRBJ2-3; clone_size: .; v_call: TRBV5-4; cdr3_aa: CASSTGDTDTQYF; cdr3_nt: TGTGCCAGCAGCACAGGAGACACAGATACGCAGTATTTT
d_call: .; j_call: TRBJ1-3; clone_size: .; v_call: TRBV6-1; cdr3_aa: CASSETYGNTIYF; cdr3_nt: TGTGCCAGCAGTGAGACATACGGAAACACCATATATTTT
d_call: TRBD1; j_call: TRBJ1-1; clone_size: once; v_call: TRBV19; cdr3_aa: CASSIHPWTGEDTEAFF; cdr3_nt: TGTGCCAGTAGTATCCATCCCTGGACAGGGGAGGACACTGAAGCTTTCTTT
d_call: .; j_call: TRBJ1-1; clone_size: .; v_call: TRBV19; cdr3_aa: CASSMVGGRTEAFF; cdr3_nt: TGTGCCAGTAGTATGGTAGGGGGAAGGACTGAAGCTTTCTTT
d_call: .; j_call: TRBJ1-1; clone_size: .; v_call: TRBV27; cdr3_aa: CASSLSGSTEAFF; cdr3_nt: TGTGCCAGCAGTTTATCGGGGAGCACTGAAGCTTTCTTT
d_call: .; j_call: TRBJ1-2; clone_size: .; v_call: TRBV27; cdr3_aa: CASSLIPPVYGYTF; cdr3_nt: TGTGCCAGCAGTTTAATCCCCCCAGTCTATGGCTACACCTTC
d_call: .; j_call: TRBJ1-4; clone_size: .; v_call: TRBV6-6; cdr3_aa: CASTLKGGPTNEKLFF; cdr3_nt: TGTGCCAGCACCCTAAAGGGGGGGCCCACTAATGAAAAACTGTTTTTT
d_call: .; j_call: TRBJ1-2; clone_size: .; v_call: TRBV19; cdr3_aa: CASSLHSSYGYTF; cdr3_nt: TGTGCCAGTAGTCTTCACAGCTCTTATGGCTACACCTTC
d_call: .; j_call: TRBJ1-1; clone_size: .; v_call: TRBV5-1; cdr3_aa: CVSSLGAWNTEAFF; cdr3_nt: TGCGTCAGCAGCTTGGGGGCATGGAACACTGAAGCTTTCTTT
d_call: .; j_call: TRBJ1-5; clone_size: once; v_call: TRBV19; cdr3_aa: CASTGLNNQPQHF; cdr3_nt: TGTGCCAGTACCGGACTGAACAATCAGCCCCAGCATTTT
d_call: .; j_call: TRBJ2-7; clone_size: .; v_call: TRBV5-4; cdr3_aa: CASSLGQPPDEQYF; cdr3_nt: TGTGCCAGCAGCTTAGGACAGCCTCCCGACGAGCAGTACTTC
d_call: TRBD1; j_call: TRBJ2-7; clone_size: .; v_call: TRBV9; cdr3_aa: CASSVGGQGGPYEQYF; cdr3_nt: TGTGCCAGCAGCGTAGGGGGACAGGGGGGACCCTACGAGCAGTACTTC
d_call: TRBD2; j_call: TRBJ2-3; clone_size: few; v_call: TRBV25-1; cdr3_aa: CASSVPSGGPPGTDTQYF; cdr3_nt: TGTGCCAGCAGTGTACCTAGCGGGGGGCCTCCGGGCACAGATACGCAGTATTTT
d_call: TRBD2; j_call: TRBJ2-5; clone_size: .; v_call: TRBV11-3; cdr3_aa: CASSLKASGAGETQYF; cdr3_nt: TGTGCCAGCAGCTTAAAGGCTAGCGGAGCGGGGGAGACCCAGTACTTC
d_call: TRBD2; j_call: TRBJ2-1; clone_size: .; v_call: TRBV27; cdr3_aa: CASSLRGRASYNEQFF; cdr3_nt: TGTGCCAGCAGTTTACGCGGGAGGGCCTCCTACAATGAGCAGTTCTTC
d_call: .; j_call: TRBJ1-3; clone_size: .; v_call: TRBV5-1; cdr3_aa: CAGLLRGVGNTIYF; cdr3_nt: TGCGCCGGGCTTCTTAGGGGTGTCGGAAACACCATATATTTT
d_call: .; j_call: TRBJ1-1; clone_size: .; v_call: TRBV14; cdr3_aa: CASSQDSERGWEAFF; cdr3_nt: TGTGCCAGCAGCCAAGATTCGGAACGGGGTTGGGAGGCTTTCTTT
d_call: .; j_call: TRBJ1-2; clone_size: .; v_call: TRBV21-1; cdr3_aa: CASSQGGGDGYTF; cdr3_nt: TGTGCCAGCAGTCAAGGGGGGGGTGACGGCTACACCTTC
d_call: .; j_call: TRBJ1-2; clone_size: .; v_call: TRBV28; cdr3_aa: CASSTPSGSYGYTF; cdr3_nt: TGTGCCAGCAGTACCCCCTCCGGGTCCTATGGCTACACCTTC
d_call: TRBD1; j_call: TRBJ2-3; clone_size: .; v_call: TRBV10-1; cdr3_aa: CASSESDRATDTQYF; cdr3_nt: TGCGCCAGCAGTGAGTCGGACAGGGCCACAGATACGCAGTATTTT
d_call: TRBD2; j_call: TRBJ2-1; clone_size: .; v_call: TRBV4-2; cdr3_aa: CASSQDPRTSGRISYNEQFF; cdr3_nt: TGTGCCAGCAGCCAAGACCCCCGGACTAGCGGGAGGATCTCCTACAATGAGCAGTTCTTC
d_call: TRBD2; j_call: TRBJ2-1; clone_size: .; v_call: TRBV9; cdr3_aa: CASSTRLAGDNEQFF; cdr3_nt: TGTGCCAGCAGCACCCGACTAGCGGGAGACAATGAGCAGTTCTTC
d_call: .; j_call: TRBJ2-7; clone_size: .; v_call: TRBV30; cdr3_aa: CAWSVGLLYEQYF; cdr3_nt: TGTGCCTGGAGTGTGGGCCTACTCTACGAGCAGTACTTC
d_call: .; j_call: TRBJ2-2; clone_size: .; v_call: TRBV4-1; cdr3_aa: CASSQSPRGRTNTGELFF; cdr3_nt: TGCGCCAGCAGCCAATCACCGAGGGGGAGAACGAACACCGGGGAGCTGTTTTTT
d_call: TRBD2; j_call: TRBJ2-2; clone_size: .; v_call: TRBV6-5; cdr3_aa: CASIAGGPTGELFF; cdr3_nt: TGTGCCAGCATAGCGGGAGGCCCGACCGGGGAGCTGTTTTTT
d_call: .; j_call: TRBJ2-7; clone_size: .; v_call: TRBV19; cdr3_aa: CASSPLGQLSYEQYF; cdr3_nt: TGTGCCAGTAGTCCCCTTGGACAGCTTTCCTACGAGCAGTACTTC
d_call: .; j_call: TRBJ2-5; clone_size: .; v_call: TRBV5-1; cdr3_aa: CASSLEAYQETQYF; cdr3_nt: TGCGCCAGCAGCTTAGAAGCATACCAAGAGACCCAGTACTTC
d_call: .; j_call: TRBJ1-2; clone_size: .; v_call: TRBV7-9; cdr3_aa: CASSLERGGYGYTF; cdr3_nt: TGTGCCAGCAGCTTGGAGAGGGGGGGCTATGGCTACACCTTC
d_call: .; j_call: TRBJ1-6; clone_size: .; v_call: TRBV14; cdr3_aa: CASSQIRGISPLHF; cdr3_nt: TGTGCCAGCAGCCAAATAAGGGGAATTTCACCCCTCCACTTT